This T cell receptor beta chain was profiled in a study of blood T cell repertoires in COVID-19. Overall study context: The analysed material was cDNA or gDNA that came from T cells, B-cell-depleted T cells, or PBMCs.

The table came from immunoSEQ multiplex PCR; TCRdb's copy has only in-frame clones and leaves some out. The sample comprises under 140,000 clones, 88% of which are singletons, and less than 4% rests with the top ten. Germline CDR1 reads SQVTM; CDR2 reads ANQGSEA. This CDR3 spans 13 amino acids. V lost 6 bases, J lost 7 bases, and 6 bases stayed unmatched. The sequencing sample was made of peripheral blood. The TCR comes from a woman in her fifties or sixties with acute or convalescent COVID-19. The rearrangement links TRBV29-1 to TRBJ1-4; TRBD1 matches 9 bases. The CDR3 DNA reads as TGCAGCGTCCCGGGACAGGGAGGTGAAAAACTGTTTTTT. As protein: CSVPGQGGEKLFF.